The 8 T cell receptor beta chains in this list originate from one sample, sequenced in a study of cytomegalovirus exposure and HLA in healthy donors. With 60 Vbeta and 13 Jbeta primers, the PCR was carried out. Data came from immunoSEQ multiplex PCR; TCRdb stores just in-frame clones and leaves some out. This sample has 150,000 or so clones, with just under 75% found just once. Sequenced input: PBMCs. The origin of the receptors is a woman under 30 in good health and CMV-seronegative.

Points on this clone: Other DNA sequences from this sample encode an identical CDR3 as well. V is TRBV18 and J is TRBJ1-1; D perhaps matches TRBD1 (6 bases). The CDR3 covers 13 residues. Trimming left V 1 base short and J 4 bases short, with 7 bases between. Germline lookup yields CDR1 KGHSH and CDR2 LQKENI. The chain's CDR3 is CASSPQGGTEAFF. In DNA, the CDR3 is TGTGCCAGCTCACCACAAGGGGGCACTGAAGCTTTCTTT.

V is TRBV2 and J is TRBJ2-4, with TRBD1 matching 7 bases. Trimming at V came to 6 bases and at J to 4 bases, leaving 3 bases not matched to a gene. There are 13 residues in the CDR3. From germline, CDR1 is SNHLY and CDR2 FYNNEI. CDR3 DNA: TGTGCCAGCAGCCTACAGGGGAAAAACATTCAGTACTTC. Protein: CASSLQGKNIQYF.

The genes are TRBV19 and TRBJ2-5; 13 bases match TRBD2. CDR1 and CDR2 from the germline V gene are LNHDA and SQIVND (reference sequence). CDR3 length: 17 amino acids. The V and J ends lost 6 bases and 5 bases, in that order; junction bases with no gene match: 12. The CDR3 DNA is TGTGCCAGTAGGAGGACTAGCGGGGGATTGACCAGCGAGACCCAGTACTTC. Translated: CASRRTSGGLTSETQYF.

V gene TRBV11-2 combines with J gene TRBJ2-3, with 10 bases fitting TRBD2. This CDR3 has 19 residues. Germline V lookup: CDR1 SGHAT, CDR2 FQNNGV. The J segment lost 6 bases and the V segment lost 5 bases, leaving 20 bases of the junction unmatched. CDR3 bases: TGTGCCAGCAGCCCGGTGGTAGCGGGAGGCGGACACGCGTGGGATACGCAGTATTTT. Encoded protein: CASSPVVAGGGHAWDTQYF. Together with reference TRBV11-2 and TRBJ2-3, the CDR3 gives the full variable domain: EAGVAQSPRYKIIEKRQSVAFWCNPISGHATLYWYQQILGQGPKLLIQFQNNGVVDDSQLPKDRFSAERLKGVDSTLKIQPAKLEDSAVYLCASSPVVAGGGHAWDTQYFGPGTRLTVL.

This chain links TRBV7-6 with TRBJ2-2; 10 bases map to TRBD2. The V gene end was trimmed by 5 bases and the J gene end by 6 bases; junction bases not matched to a gene: 3. The germline gives CDR1 SGHVS, CDR2 FNYEAQ. The CDR3 is 14 residues long. CDR3 coding DNA: TGTGCCAGCAGCACAAGCGGGGGGGCCGGGGAGCTGTTTTTT. Translated: CASSTSGGAGELFF.

The count of this clone is one. The chain couples TRBV28 to TRBJ1-6; D is ambiguous. CDR3 length equals 17 residues. V was trimmed by 4 bases and J by 0 bases, leaving 13 bases between them. Germline V CDR1 and CDR2: MDHEN, SYDVKM. The CDR3 region is CASSSAGVSSYNSPLHF. CDR3 nucleotides: TGTGCCAGCAGTTCCGCGGGCGTGAGCTCCTATAATTCACCCCTCCACTTT.

This sequence joins TRBV2 and TRBJ2-1, with 10 bases fitting TRBD2. CDR1 and CDR2 (germline): SNHLY, FYNNEI. V shed 7 bases and J 4 bases; nucleotides not matched to a gene: 13. CDR3 length: 17 amino acids. CDR3 in DNA: TGTGCCAGCAAGTGGCACCTAGGACTAGCGGAATACAATGAGCAGTTCTTC. It specifies CASKWHLGLAEYNEQFF.

In this sample, this clone turned up once. The chain carries TRBV6-5 and TRBJ1-2; 8 nucleotides line up with TRBD1. V trimming: 3 bases; J trimming: 8 bases; junction bases outside the gene matches: 11. The CDR3 has 15 amino acids. Per germline, CDR1 MNHEY and CDR2 SVGAGI. DNA for the CDR3: TGTGCCAGCAGTTATGGGACAGGTCCCCTCTCCGGCTACACCTTC. As protein: CASSYGTGPLSGYTF.